A single sample is the source of the 23 T cell receptor beta chains below, sequenced in a study of cytomegalovirus exposure and HLA in healthy donors. The study ran its PCR with 60 Vbeta and 13 Jbeta primers. The method was immunoSEQ multiplex PCR; TCRdb's version includes in-frame clones alone and lacks a portion of them. The sample has roughly 100,000 clones; 70% to 75% are singletons. Material for sequencing was PBMCs. The receptors were sampled from a woman between 18 and 30 years old in good health and CMV-seropositive.

V is TRBV6-4 and J is TRBJ2-3; no clear D. The CDR3 covers 13 residues. V was clipped by 4 bases and J by 2 bases, with 7 bases between them. Germline-derived CDR1 and CDR2 are MRHNA and SNTAGT. The DNA of the CDR3 is TGTGCCAGCAGTGCGGGTTCCACAGATACGCAGTATTTT. This gives the protein CASSAGSTDTQYF.

The V call is TRBV7-9, the J call TRBJ2-3, with 11 bases matching TRBD2. V lost 5 bases, J lost 1 base, and 2 bases stayed unmatched. The CDR3 is 15 amino acids. Germline CDR1 and CDR2: SEHNR and FQNEAQ (reference sequence). The CDR3 DNA is TGTGCCAGCAGCCCGACTAGCGGGGGCACAGATACGCAGTATTTT. Residues: CASSPTSGGTDTQYF.

The chain employs TRBV12-5 and TRBJ2-7; 11 bases fit TRBD1. Germline-derived CDR1 and CDR2 are LGHNT and FRNRAP. The V and J ends lost 2 bases and 4 bases, in that order; junction bases with no gene match: 13. The CDR3 totals 18 residues. CDR3 loop: CASGLPGQGVPGGYEQYF. The CDR3 bases are TGTGCTAGTGGTTTGCCGGGACAGGGGGTTCCGGGGGGTTACGAGCAGTACTTC.

For the CDR3, the DNA is TGTGCCAGCAGCTTTGGCGGGAGCGATGAGCAGTTCTTC. The encoded protein is CASSFGGSDEQFF. The V gene is TRBV5-4, the J gene TRBJ2-1; the match to TRBD2 covers 7 bases. The CDR3 extends over 13 amino acids. V lost 2 bases and J lost 8; bases outside the gene matches: 4. Germline CDR1 is SGHNT and CDR2 is YYREEE (reference sequence). Variable domain in full (rest from reference TRBV5-4 and TRBJ2-1): ETGVTQSPTHLIKTRGQQVTLRCSSQSGHNTVSWYQQALGQGPQFIFQYYREEENGRGNFPPRFSGLQFPNYSSELNVNALELDDSALYLCASSFGGSDEQFFGPGTRLTVL.

In this sample, this clone turned up a few times. The J gene is TRBJ1-2, the V gene TRBV7-2; 9 positions agree with TRBD1. CDR1 SGHTA and CDR2 FQGNSA come from the germline V gene. The V gene end was trimmed by 5 bases and the J gene end by 6 bases; junction bases not matched to a gene: 19. CDR3 length equals 18 residues. The CDR3 bases are TGTGCCAGCAGCCATCTTGTAGCGGTCCGGGACAGGGTCGATGGCTACACCTTC. This translates into CASSHLVAVRDRVDGYTF.

The table lists this clone with a few counts. The rearrangement links TRBV12-1 to TRBJ1-1. TRBV12-1 is termed a pseudogene. This CDR3 comprises 15 residues. CDR3 DNA: TGTGCCAGCAGCTTGGTGTGGAGGGGGGGAACTGAAGCTTTCTTT. This gives the protein CASSLVWRGGTEAFF.

The chain joins TRBV5-6 to TRBJ2-1; D gene uncertain. Germline CDR1 is SGHDT and CDR2 is YYEEEE. Trimming stripped 3 bases from V and 8 bases from J, with 6 bases between. The length of the CDR3 is 11 residues. The CDR3 sequence is CASSSLDEQFF. The CDR3 DNA reads as TGTGCCAGCAGCTCTCTTGATGAGCAGTTCTTC.

V gene TRBV5-4 combines with J gene TRBJ2-1; 9 positions agree with TRBD2. The V gene end was trimmed by 4 bases and the J gene end by 10 bases; junction bases not matched to a gene: 15. The CDR3 spans 16 residues. Per germline, CDR1 SGHNT and CDR2 YYREEE (reference sequence). CDR3: CASSHPGLALLGEQFF. CDR3 sequence (DNA): TGTGCCAGCAGCCACCCCGGACTAGCGCTCCTAGGGGAGCAGTTCTTC.

In this sample, this clone turned up a few times. The rearrangement joins TRBV7-9 to TRBJ1-2; D is uncertain. The CDR3 totals 13 residues. V was shortened by 1 base and J by 7 bases, with 10 bases between the two germline ends. Germline lookup yields CDR1 SEHNR and CDR2 FQNEAQ (reference sequence). CDR3 DNA sequence: TGTGCCAGCAGCTTAGAAGCGAGCCTTGGCTACACCTTC. Encoded protein: CASSLEASLGYTF.

V and J are TRBV7-7 and TRBJ2-2; TRBD1 matches at 9 bases. The germline gives CDR1 SSHAT, CDR2 FNYEAQ (reference sequence). Trimming at V came to 5 bases and at J to 5 bases, leaving 6 bases not matched to a gene. CDR3 size: 15 residues. In DNA form, the CDR3 reads TGTGCCAGCAGCCCTACGACAGGGGGAACCGGGGAGCTGTTTTTT. Its translation is CASSPTTGGTGELFF.

The chain uses TRBV30 and TRBJ2-3; 8 bases fit TRBD2. This CDR3 has 14 residues. V dropped 0 bases and J dropped 1; count of bases not matched to a gene: 0. CDR1 GTSNPN and CDR2 SVGIG come from the germline V gene (reference sequence). In DNA, the CDR3 is TGTGCCTGGAGTGTAGCGGGGGGCACAGATACGCAGTATTTT. Translated: CAWSVAGGTDTQYF.

The rearrangement joins TRBV5-6 to TRBJ1-2; 7 positions agree with TRBD1. This CDR3 has 13 residues. Germline values: CDR1 SGHDT, CDR2 YYEEEE. Trimming removed 0 bases from V and 6 bases from J; junction bases left unmatched: 2. This chain's CDR3 is CASSLGRGDGYTF. The CDR3 region has the DNA TGTGCCAGCAGCTTGGGCAGGGGGGATGGCTACACCTTC.

This clone has just a few counts. The V gene is TRBV27, the J gene TRBJ1-2, with D maybe TRBD1 (6 bases). V was cut by 4 bases and J by 1 base, with 22 bases left in between. Germline values: CDR1 MNHEY, CDR2 SMNVEV (reference sequence). The CDR3 is made up of 18 amino acids. CDR3 nucleotides: TGTGCCAGCAGTTCGTACCCCTACAGGGAATTAGGTAACTATGGCTACACCTTC. This translates into CASSSYPYRELGNYGYTF.

The DNA of the CDR3 is TGTGCCACCAGCGCGGGGGGGACGGAGACCCAGTACTTC. Amino acids: CATSAGGTETQYF. J is TRBJ2-5 and V is TRBV15; 9 bases match TRBD2. Trimming removed 5 bases from V and 5 bases from J; junction bases left unmatched: 3. The CDR3 spans 13 residues. Germline-derived CDR1 and CDR2 are LNHNV and YYDKDF (reference sequence).

Only one count was recorded for this clone. This rearrangement joins TRBV5-4 to TRBJ2-2; 7 nucleotides line up with TRBD1. Germline-derived CDR1 and CDR2 are SGHNT and YYREEE (reference sequence). CDR3 length: 15 residues. J gave up 6 bases and V 4 bases, and 9 bases lay outside the gene matches. CDR3 region: CASSLTSQGAGELFF. The CDR3 DNA is TGTGCCAGCAGCCTTACGTCGCAGGGGGCCGGGGAGCTGTTTTTT.

The chain couples TRBV4-3 to TRBJ2-7; TRBD2 agrees at 8 bases. The V and J ends lost 1 base and 0 bases, in that order; junction bases with no gene match: 5. The CDR3 runs to 16 residues. Per the germline V gene, CDR1 is LGHNA and CDR2 is YSLEER. CDR3 protein: CASSQAAGGSSYEQYF. In DNA form, the CDR3 reads TGCGCCAGCAGCCAAGCCGCGGGGGGCAGCTCCTACGAGCAGTACTTC.

Here the CDR3 DNA reads TGTGCCAGCAGCCCGACCGGGCTCTCAGGGAACACCATATATTTT. This encodes CASSPTGLSGNTIYF. The chain is built from TRBV6-6 and TRBJ1-3, with TRBD1 as a possible D gene (5 bases). The V gene lost 6 bases and the J gene lost 7 bases, with 19 bases spanning the gap. This CDR3 region has 15 residues. Germline values: CDR1 MNHNY, CDR2 SVGAGI (reference sequence).

The CDR3 DNA follows: TGTGCCATCAGTATAGGGACAGGGGTTGGCGATACGCAGTATTTT. Amino acid sequence: CAISIGTGVGDTQYF. The V call is TRBV10-3, the J call TRBJ2-3; 10 positions match TRBD1. The CDR3 spans 15 residues. The V gene's germline CDR1 is ENHRY and CDR2 SYGVKD. The ends lost 5 bases at V and 6 bases at J; junction bases unmatched: 8.

Comments on this clone: The junction and the germline gene differ at one end; a read error may be behind it. The chain employs TRBV15 and TRBJ1-4; 9 bases agree with TRBD1. The CDR3 is 15 residues long. CDR1 LNHNV and CDR2 YYDKDF come from the germline V gene (reference sequence). DNA for the CDR3: TGTGCCACCAGCAGAAACAGGGGGCCCGGCGAAAAACTGCTTTTT. Translation gives CATSRNRGPGEKLLF.

V gene TRBV6-5 combines with J gene TRBJ1-6; TRBD1 is a possible D gene (6 bases). CDR3 length: 15 amino acids. V gave up 0 bases and J gave up 7 bases, with 10 bases separating them. CDR1 is MNHEY, CDR2 SVGAGI, per germline. This CDR3 reads CASSYSGGGNSPLHF. The DNA for the CDR3 is TGTGCCAGCAGTTACTCAGGGGGGGGCAATTCACCCCTCCACTTT.

This rearrangement joins TRBV5-5 to TRBJ2-7, with 7 nucleotides matching TRBD2. Germline CDR1 reads SGHKS; CDR2 reads YYEKEE (reference sequence). CDR3 length: 15 amino acids. With V trimmed by 3 bases and J by 3 bases, 9 bases remained unmatched. The CDR3 DNA reads as TGTGCCAGCAGCTCCCTTGAGGGAGGGGTCTACGAGCAGTACTTC. Residues: CASSSLEGGVYEQYF.

This rearrangement joins TRBV19 to TRBJ2-7; TRBD1 matches at 11 bases. The length of the CDR3 is 17 residues. Trimming took 2 bases from V and 7 from J; bases not matched to a gene: 13. Germline V gene data show CDR1 as LNHDA and CDR2 as SQIVND (reference sequence). CDR3 in amino acids: CASSIKGSGQGAPEQYF. DNA of the CDR3: TGTGCCAGTAGTATAAAAGGGAGCGGACAGGGGGCGCCTGAGCAGTACTTC.

V and J are TRBV29-1 and TRBJ1-1; 10 bases align to TRBD1. The ends lost 6 bases at V and 2 bases at J; junction bases unmatched: 3. The CDR3 has 13 amino acids. The germline V gene has CDR1 SQVTM and CDR2 ANQGSEA. CDR3 in DNA: TGCAGCGTCGCGACAGGGGGCAACACTGAAGCTTTCTTT. Amino acid sequence: CSVATGGNTEAFF.